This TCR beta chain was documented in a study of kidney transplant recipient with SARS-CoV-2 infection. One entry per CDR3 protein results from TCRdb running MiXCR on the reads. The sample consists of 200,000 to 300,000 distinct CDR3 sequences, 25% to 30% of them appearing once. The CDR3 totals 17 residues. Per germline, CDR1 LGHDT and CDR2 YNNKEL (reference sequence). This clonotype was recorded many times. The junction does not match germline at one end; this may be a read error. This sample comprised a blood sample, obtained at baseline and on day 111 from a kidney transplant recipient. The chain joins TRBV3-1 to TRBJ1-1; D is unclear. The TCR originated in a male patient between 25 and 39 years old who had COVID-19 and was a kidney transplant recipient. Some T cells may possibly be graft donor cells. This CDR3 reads CASSKEFPISIRTEAFF. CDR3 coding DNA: TGTGCCAGCAGCAAAGAATTTCCCATTTCAATTCGCACTGAAGCTTTCTTT.